A selection of T cell receptor beta chains follows, all from one sample in a study of blood T cells in healthy people across ages. TCRdb reprocessed the 5' RACE reads with MiXCR, giving one entry per CDR3 protein. The data contain 750,000 to 950,000 distinct CDR3 sequences, roughly 25% of them seen just once; the ten biggest clones take up less than 3.5%. This sample was shared with a second study, whose subject was T cells of mothers and their children.

Specimen: blood. These receptors all come from a boy aged 10-17 years in good health. Both conserved end residues are part of each CDR3. A D gene is named only where the DNA matches it firmly.

d_gene	v_gene	CDR3aa
TRBD1	TRBV20-1	CSAKDRGPNYGYTF
TRBD1	TRBV3-1	CASRRTGGRETQYF
TRBD2	TRBV7-2	CASSQPIAGSTDTQYF
NA	TRBV11-2	CASSLGEISNPPLHF
NA	TRBV15	CATSRDTWERGGNLSGNTIYF
NA	TRBV10-3	CASSDLGETQYF
NA	TRBV5-4	CASSLRVDNTNEKLFF
TRBD1	TRBV10-3	CAISATQGMNTEAFF
NA	TRBV6-1	CASSAVITDTQYF
NA	TRBV5-4	CASSLRHKDYQETQYF
NA	TRBV4-1	CASSQVFVRNEKLFF
TRBD1	TRBV5-1	CASSGGQWGYTF
NA	TRBV10-3	CAISDPGTSTDTQYF
NA	TRBV12-3/TRBV12-4	CASSLARQRGKTQYF
NA	TRBV29-1	CSGGQKETQYF
NA	TRBV27	CAAGQAYEQYF
TRBD2	TRBV5-1	CASSLGASGLETQYF
NA	TRBV30	CAGHGTSSYEQYF
NA	TRBV11-2	CASSFSVGVQETQYF
NA	TRBV5-1	CASSLLRGGANNEQFF
TRBD1	TRBV12-3/TRBV12-4	CASRTGTGAGEQFF
TRBD1	TRBV6-4	CASRHRGDTGELFF
NA	TRBV29-1	CSVAEGEQYF
TRBD1	TRBV20-1	CSARPDRDSYGYTF
TRBD2	TRBV12-3/TRBV12-4	CASNLPGGIGELFF
NA	TRBV28	CASSFYSPPVASVSYEQYF
NA	TRBV6-4	CASSDWADTGELFF
NA	TRBV5-5	CASSLLGNTIYF
NA	TRBV10-2	CASSESFYEQYF
TRBD1	TRBV20-1	CSARDRAKVSTTEAFF
NA	TRBV7-2	CASSTPRTGVNEKLFF
NA	TRBV28	CASIRRRRATNEKLFF
NA	TRBV4-1	CASSQEGPSDEQYF
NA	TRBV7-2	CASTPLKLFF
NA	TRBV28	CASSWGGQAVYEQYF
NA	TRBV18	CASSHRPDYEQYF
NA	TRBV2	CASNSEFEGNEQFF
NA	TRBV12-3/TRBV12-4	CASSLRRVGHEQYF
TRBD1	TRBV24-1	CATSDGQDYNEQFF
NA	TRBV27	CASSMLSMNTEAFF
NA	TRBV11-2	CASSLDLGSMNTEAFF
TRBD2	TRBV10-2	CASTDSGGAREQYF